This T cell receptor beta chain stems from a study of blood T cell repertoires in COVID-19. Study background: Samples taken during acute and convalescent COVID-19 were collected in the United States, Italy and Spain. T cells, B-cell-depleted T cells, or PBMCs provided the cDNA or gDNA that served as material.

Some clones are missing from TCRdb's copy, which holds only in-frame ones; the method was immunoSEQ multiplex PCR. The profile covers 180,000 or so clones, with about 84% appearing a single time and 15% to 20% taken by the ten largest. The CDR3 totals 16 residues. The V gene end was trimmed by 4 bases and the J gene end by 4 bases; junction bases not matched to a gene: 10. Per germline, CDR1 SGHNT and CDR2 YYREEE (reference sequence). The chain has TRBV5-4 and TRBJ2-3; 9 bases match TRBD2. Sequenced: peripheral blood. This receptor was identified in a person in their 70s with COVID-19, enrolled during active disease. CDR3 region: CASSLRAVAGADTQYF. CDR3 sequence (DNA): TGTGCCAGCAGCCTGAGGGCAGTAGCGGGAGCAGATACGCAGTATTTT.